The clone carrying this T cell receptor beta chain appeared a few times. The data stem from a study of blood T cell repertoires in COVID-19. Across the study: From the United States, Italy and Spain came samples of acute and convalescent COVID-19.

The junction had 4 bases not matched to a gene; V was cut back by 6 bases and J by 3 bases. Germline CDR1 and CDR2: MNHEY and SVGAGI. The CDR3 is 13 residues long. In the authors' methods: Amplification from reference gene primers served as the basis for estimated nucleated cell counts. Assay used: immunoSEQ multiplex PCR; TCRdb lists only in-frame clones, some missing. V and J calls and clone size come straight from that table; D and trimming were deduced from the DNA. The sample records 150,000 or so clones, about 80% being singletons. This receptor was identified in a human donor in a cohort sampled during active COVID-19. The chain carries TRBV6-5 and TRBJ1-1; 7 bases map to TRBD1. The source material was peripheral blood. Here the CDR3 DNA reads TGTGCCAGCAGGCATACAGGGGACACTGAAGCTTTCTTT. Amino acid sequence: CASRHTGDTEAFF.